One and the same sample provided the 5 T cell receptor beta chains below, sequenced in a study of cytomegalovirus exposure and HLA in healthy donors (dated 2017 in TCRdb). The method behind the library was the immunoSEQ multiplex PCR assay. For the multiplex PCR, a mixture combining 60 forward primers for TCR Vbeta segments and 13 reverse primers for TCR Jbeta segments was used. TCRdb took this table from immuneACCESS and kept in-frame rearrangements with V and J called. Such tables lack part of the clones; where checked against another copy, unresolved V genes explain under half of the gap, and the rest is unexplained. Here the sample has tens of thousands of clones; about 75% occur a single time. The top ten hold roughly 6% of the sample. Specimen: PBMCs. Receptors were obtained from a female donor in good health and CMV-seronegative.

CDR3 coding DNA: TGTGCCAGCAGCCTCCAGACAGGGGCTAACACTGAAGCTTTCTTT. Its translation is CASSLQTGANTEAFF. The J gene is TRBJ1-1, the V gene TRBV7-9; 8 bases match TRBD1. Losses at the gene ends were 5 bases for V and 2 bases for J; bases not matched to a gene: 7. Germline lookup yields CDR1 SEHNR and CDR2 FQNEAQ (reference sequence). CDR3 length: 15 amino acids.

The V gene is TRBV11-2, the J gene TRBJ1-4, with TRBD1 as a possible D gene (5 bases). This CDR3 spans 14 amino acids. V was cut by 3 bases and J by 3 bases, with 8 bases left in between. Germline lookup yields CDR1 SGHAT and CDR2 FQNNGV. DNA for the CDR3: TGTGCCAGCAGCTTGGAGGGGCCTAATGAAAAACTGTTTTTT. Its translation is CASSLEGPNEKLFF.

The genes are TRBV5-6 and TRBJ2-7; 8 bases fit TRBD1. Germline assignment: CDR1 SGHDT and CDR2 YYEEEE. Trimming cost V 4 bases and J 6 bases; bases outside gene matches: 9. This CDR3 has 14 amino acids. The CDR3 DNA reads TGTGCCAGCAGCATACTTGGACAGGGCGGCGAGCAGTACTTC. Amino acid sequence: CASSILGQGGEQYF.

The genes are TRBV6-5 and TRBJ2-5; 11 bases map to TRBD2. J was trimmed by 7 bases and V by 6 bases; bases with no gene match: 10. There are 15 residues in the CDR3. CDR1 MNHEY and CDR2 SVGAGI come from the germline V gene. CDR3 DNA sequence: TGTGCCAGCAGATCATTAGCGGGGGGGCGGGGGACCCAGTACTTC. Residues: CASRSLAGGRGTQYF.

This sequence joins TRBV28 and TRBJ1-6; D may be TRBD1 (5 bases). V was pared by 5 bases and J by 6 bases, with 14 bases between. The CDR3 length is 15 residues. Germline V gene sequence: CDR1 MDHEN, CDR2 SYDVKM. The CDR3: CASSNGGEGNSPLHF. In DNA, the CDR3 is TGTGCCAGCAGTAATGGAGGGGAAGGTAATTCACCCCTCCACTTT.